Listed below are T cell receptor beta chains from one sample, sequenced in a study of vaccination effects on CD4 cells after COVID-19. These TCRs' antigens remain unknown. Clones were sequenced by immunoSEQ multiplex PCR, and TCRdb holds only the in-frame ones, with some missing. Among tens of thousands of clones listed, roughly 71% were seen once. Specimen: CD4+ T cells from PBMCs cultured with SARS-CoV-2 spike peptides, collected before COVID-19 vaccination. These TCRs come from a human donor who had a prior SARS-CoV-2 infection. Each CDR3 is given with its conserved first and last residue. Clone size is stated in some rows and not others, as once, few, many or a class when expanded.

TRBJ2-3,-,TRBV5-1,CASSELAGGRDTQYF
TRBJ2-7,-,TRBV5-6,CASSVRDRVPEQYF
TRBJ1-6,-,TRBV5-1,CASSLGPTENNSPLHF
TRBJ1-2,-,TRBV18,CASSPPGENYGYTF
TRBJ1-1,few,TRBV12-3/TRBV12-4,CASSRGQGAFF
TRBJ2-7,-,TRBV30,CAWNVLGASYEQYF
TRBJ1-3,-,TRBV15,CATSRTASGNTIYF
TRBJ2-5,-,TRBV7-9,CASSLGQAGGPETQYF
TRBJ2-7,-,TRBV5-5,CASSLSGGWSYEQYF
TRBJ2-5,-,TRBV9,CASSVSPKVGETQYF
TRBJ2-7,-,TRBV6-1,CASSEPGQGVYEQYF
TRBJ2-7,-,TRBV5-1,CASSLAAGAYEQYF
TRBJ1-1,-,TRBV30,CAWSGQLNTEAFF
TRBJ1-4,few,TRBV4-2,CASSQDLTGGNEKLFF
TRBJ1-2,-,TRBV6-5,CASSLRQIPYGYTF
TRBJ2-1,once,TRBV5-6,CASSLLTSGGAPYNEQFF
TRBJ2-3,-,TRBV5-4,CATSGAGGPFGTDTQYF
TRBJ2-5,-,TRBV5-8,CASSRPGVQETQYF
TRBJ1-4,-,TRBV21-1,CALKQNPRDRGQWVISGEKLFF
TRBJ2-3,-,TRBV20-1,CSASRSGSTDTQYF
TRBJ1-2,-,TRBV18,CASSPGMSGDYGYTF
TRBJ2-1,-,TRBV6-5,CASTVISGPYNEQFF
TRBJ2-5,-,TRBV5-5,CASSLDIRGGTQYF
TRBJ2-7,-,TRBV4-3,CASSRDIYYEQYF
TRBJ2-5,few,TRBV5-6,CASSDRETQYF
TRBJ1-2,few,TRBV5-6,CASSSDRGARYGYTF
TRBJ2-3,-,TRBV4-2,CASSQIIAGGPDGTDTQYF
TRBJ2-2,-,TRBV5-1,CASSGEGSNTGELFF
TRBJ2-7,-,TRBV6-5,CASRDRGRGEQYF
TRBJ1-1,once,TRBV3-1/TRBV3-2,CASSQGGGRGEAFF
TRBJ2-5,-,TRBV5-1,CASGLVWGDAQETQYF
TRBJ2-7,few,TRBV6-5,CASSRRLGRPYEQYF
TRBJ2-3,few,TRBV6-2/TRBV6-3,CASSAGLAGVPDTQYF
TRBJ2-3,-,TRBV6-5,CASSYNKGDTDTQYF
TRBJ1-1,once,TRBV6-5,CASSSVGLNTEAFF
TRBJ2-7,-,TRBV5-1,CASSLGSGAYEQYF
TRBJ2-7,-,TRBV2,CASRRGTYEQYF
TRBJ1-3,-,TRBV2,CASSLTGGGNTIYF
TRBJ2-3,-,TRBV9,CASSVATRITDTQYF
TRBJ2-7,-,TRBV21-1,CASSKDGQDYEQYF
TRBJ2-2,-,TRBV2,CASRGTPIGELFF
TRBJ1-1,-,TRBV20-1,CSASPLLRGNTEAFF
TRBJ2-1,-,TRBV5-6,CASSLTGANLYNEQFF
TRBJ2-5,-,TRBV24-1,CATSDSGLAGARETQYF
TRBJ2-1,-,TRBV15,CATSTSGNEQFF
TRBJ2-7,few,TRBV19,CASSIGGGPYEQYF
TRBJ1-2,-,TRBV19,CASSKLKGRTLSSSFGGYTF
TRBJ1-1,once,TRBV7-9,CASRPRDTEAFF
TRBJ2-7,-,TRBV19,CASSSAQAYSYEQYF
TRBJ2-5,-,TRBV2,CASSGGLAGGLETQYF
TRBJ1-1,-,TRBV11-3,CASSLDRLTEAFF
TRBJ2-1,-,TRBV2,CASSLQTSSYNEQFF
TRBJ1-2,-,TRBV19,CASTQGWNMGGYTF
TRBJ2-1,few,TRBV2,CASSEPLAISNEQFF
TRBJ2-7,-,TRBV7-3,CASSLRGGAGVEQYF
TRBJ2-2,-,TRBV24-1,CATSGPSASGKSTGELFF
TRBJ2-7,once,TRBV19,CASSIFGQTYEQYF
TRBJ2-3,-,TRBV15,CATSDGLARSTDTQYF
TRBJ2-5,-,TRBV7-9,CASSADSQETQYF
TRBJ2-1,-,TRBV7-2,CASSFYSSEQFF